These 30 T cell receptor beta chains share one sample of origin, sequenced in a study of T cell changes during pregnancy in multiple sclerosis. Assay used: immunoSEQ multiplex PCR; TCRdb lists only in-frame clones, some missing. Here the sample spans about 40,000 clones, roughly nine tenths being singletons. Here the sequenced sample was CD4+ T cells from peripheral blood mononuclear cells, taken before pregnancy. Source of these receptors: a female donor with multiple sclerosis, enrolled in a pregnancy study.

J is TRBJ2-4 and V is TRBV20-1, with a tentative D call TRBD2 (7 bases). The germline V gene encodes CDR1 DFQATT and CDR2 SNEGSKA (reference sequence). CDR3 size: 10 residues. The CDR3 region has the DNA TGCTCTGGGGGGGGCAACATTCAGTACTTC. It codes for CSGGGNIQYF.

The chain employs TRBV6-6 and TRBJ1-1; D is uncertain. The CDR3 has 13 amino acids. V was clipped by 7 bases and J by 5 bases, with 14 bases between them. Germline V CDR1 and CDR2: MNHNY, SVGAGI (reference sequence). CDR3 sequence (DNA): TGTGCCAGCATACCGGGGATTGGAACTGAAGCTTTCTTT. Residues: CASIPGIGTEAFF.

This chain links TRBV30 with TRBJ2-6; D gene ambiguous. The CDR3 is 16 amino acids. Germline lookup yields CDR1 GTSNPN and CDR2 SVGIG (reference sequence). Trimming stripped 0 bases from V and 1 base from J, with 10 bases between. CDR3 residues: CAWSVPGLSGANVLTF. The CDR3 DNA is TGTGCCTGGAGTGTACCTGGGCTATCTGGGGCCAACGTCCTGACTTTC.

V usage is TRBV6-1 and J usage is TRBJ2-1; no reliable D call. CDR1 is MNHNS, CDR2 SASEGT, per germline. V was pared by 0 bases and J by 9 bases, with 6 bases between. CDR3 length: 12 amino acids. The CDR3 is CASSEASGEQFF. CDR3 sequence (DNA): TGTGCCAGCAGTGAAGCGAGTGGTGAGCAGTTCTTC.

The rearrangement links TRBV21-1 to TRBJ1-3; the table calls TRBD1, which could not be checked here. TRBV21-1 is a pseudogene segment. The CDR3 contains 18 residues. CDR3 nucleotide sequence: TGTGCCAGCAGCGATCGTTGGGACAGCTCAGACTCTGGAAACACCATATATTTT. As protein: CASSDRWDSSDSGNTIYF.

This clone occurred a few times. The chain is built from TRBV5-1 and TRBJ1-1, with no clear D. Germline CDR1 and CDR2: SGHRS and YFSETQ. Trimming took off 0 bases at V and 1 base at J, with 13 bases between the two ends. CDR3 length: 16 amino acids. The DNA for the CDR3 is TGCGCCAGCAGCTTGGACGCGGGGTTGAGGAACACTGAAGCTTTCTTT. It translates to CASSLDAGLRNTEAFF.

V usage is TRBV28 and J usage is TRBJ2-1, with a tentative D call TRBD1 (6 bases). The ends were cut back, 7 bases at V and 4 bases at J, with 14 bases in the middle. CDR1 and CDR2 from the germline V gene are MDHEN and SYDVKM. CDR3 length: 14 amino acids. The CDR3 coding sequence is TGTGCCAGCAAAGGGGGAGATGTGTACAATGAGCAGTTCTTC. Translated: CASKGGDVYNEQFF.

The rearrangement uses TRBV28 and TRBJ2-1; D ambiguous. The CDR3 consists of 11 residues. V was shortened by 8 bases and J by 4 bases, with 6 bases between the two germline ends. Germline V gives CDR1 MDHEN, CDR2 SYDVKM. The CDR3 DNA follows: TGTGCCAGCCGAACTTACAATGAGCAGTTCTTC. Translated: CASRTYNEQFF.

The chain employs TRBV29-1 and TRBJ2-1; 10 bases are a match to TRBD2. The germline gives CDR1 SQVTM, CDR2 ANQGSEA. The CDR3 sequence is 13 residues long. Unmatched junction bases numbered 6, after V lost 7 bases and J lost 6 bases. In DNA form, the CDR3 reads TGCAGCGGGGGGGCTAGCGGGAGCAATGAGCAGTTCTTC. Its protein product is CSGGASGSNEQFF.

This chain joins TRBV30 and TRBJ2-3; 7 bases agree with TRBD2. CDR1 and CDR2 (germline): GTSNPN, SVGIG (reference sequence). J was trimmed by 3 bases and V by 3 bases; bases with no gene match: 3. This CDR3 has 13 residues. CDR3 DNA sequence: TGTGCCTGGAGCACGGGAGGTACAGATACGCAGTATTTT. Residues: CAWSTGGTDTQYF.

V and J are TRBV6-5 and TRBJ2-7; TRBD1 aligns across 8 bases. There are 15 residues in the CDR3. CDR1 and CDR2 from the germline V gene are MNHEY and SVGAGI. Unmatched junction bases numbered 2, after V lost 0 bases and J lost 1 base. CDR3 amino acids: CASSYSGDRSYEQYF. CDR3 bases: TGTGCCAGCAGTTACTCAGGGGACAGGTCCTACGAGCAGTACTTC.

This chain joins TRBV27 and TRBJ2-5, with TRBD1 as a possible D gene (6 bases). V lost 4 bases, J lost 6 bases, and 12 bases lay in between. Germline CDR1 reads MNHEY; CDR2 reads SMNVEV (reference sequence). The CDR3 covers 13 residues. The CDR3 DNA reads as TGTGCCAGCAGTTCATCTAGGGGGAAGACCCAGTACTTC. Its protein product is CASSSSRGKTQYF.

The table lists this clone with a few counts. The chain carries TRBV2 and TRBJ1-4, with 7 nucleotides matching TRBD1. CDR1 SNHLY and CDR2 FYNNEI come from the germline V gene. V trimming: 6 bases; J trimming: 7 bases; junction bases outside the gene matches: 14. The CDR3 consists of 16 residues. The CDR3 loop is CASRDRTGTVREKLFF. The CDR3 region has the DNA TGTGCCAGCAGGGACAGGACCGGGACAGTTCGTGAAAAACTGTTTTTT. Filled out from reference TRBV2 and TRBJ1-4, the complete variable domain reads EPEVTQTPSHQVTQMGQEVILRCVPISNHLYFYWYRQILGQKVEFLVSFYNNEISEKSEIFDDQFSVERPDGSNFTLKIRSTKLEDSAMYFCASRDRTGTVREKLFFGSGTQLSVL.

This chain links TRBV4-2 with TRBJ1-5; TRBD1 matches at 8 bases. CDR3 length equals 15 residues. Losses at the gene ends were 4 bases for V and 5 bases for J; bases not matched to a gene: 7. CDR1 is LGHNA and CDR2 is YNFKEQ in the germline V gene. The CDR3 bases are TGTGCCAGCAGCCTAGTGACAGGGGTCCATCAGCCCCAGCATTTT. Translation: CASSLVTGVHQPQHF.

The chain has TRBV11-2 and TRBJ2-1; 7 nucleotides agree with TRBD2. V gave up 6 bases and J gave up 4 bases; unmatched junction bases: 15. Germline-derived CDR1 and CDR2 are SGHAT and FQNNGV. The CDR3 is 17 residues long. The CDR3 is CASRPAGLAEAYNEQFF. CDR3 DNA: TGTGCCAGCAGACCTGCCGGGCTAGCGGAAGCTTACAATGAGCAGTTCTTC.

J is TRBJ2-1 and V is TRBV6-5; 8 nucleotides match TRBD2. Germline V lookup: CDR1 MNHEY, CDR2 SVGAGI. The CDR3 consists of 16 residues. With V trimmed by 2 bases and J by 0 bases, 3 bases remained unmatched. Here the CDR3 reads CASSYNAGGSYNEQFF. CDR3 coding DNA: TGTGCCAGCAGTTACAACGCGGGAGGCTCCTACAATGAGCAGTTCTTC.

A remark on this clone: Germline is not matched at one junction end, which may reflect a read error. The chain has TRBV7-7 and TRBJ2-1, with 7 bases that match TRBD1. The length of the CDR3 is 17 residues. The germline CDR1 and CDR2 sequences are SSHAT and FNYEAQ (reference sequence). In DNA, the CDR3 is TGTGCTAGCAGCCCGAATCTACAGGGGAGCTCCTACAATGAGCAGTTCTTC. It encodes CASSPNLQGSSYNEQFF.

The chain employs TRBV19 and TRBJ1-5; a weak D match, TRBD1 (6 bases). Per germline, CDR1 LNHDA and CDR2 SQIVND (reference sequence). V was shortened by 7 bases and J by 3 bases, with 13 bases between the two germline ends. CDR3 length equals 14 residues. This chain's CDR3 is CASKIDRTNQPQHF. For the CDR3, the DNA is TGTGCCAGTAAGATTGACAGGACCAATCAGCCCCAGCATTTT.

The chain links TRBV4-2 to TRBJ2-2; 11 nucleotides match TRBD2. CDR1 LGHNA and CDR2 YNFKEQ come from the germline V gene. The CDR3 runs 20 residues. With V trimmed by 0 bases and J by 3 bases, 12 bases remained unmatched. CDR3 sequence (DNA): TGTGCCAGCAGCCAAGACCAACTAGCGGGAGAGTGGGGGGACACCGGGGAGCTGTTTTTT. Protein: CASSQDQLAGEWGDTGELFF.

The chain uses TRBV10-3 and TRBJ2-7; tentative D call: TRBD1 (8 bases). V gave up 7 bases and J gave up 1 base, with 17 bases separating them. This CDR3 has 15 amino acids. Germline V lookup: CDR1 ENHRY, CDR2 SYGVKD. The CDR3 protein is CAIKDGGTGSYEQYF. The CDR3 DNA sequence: TGTGCCATCAAGGACGGGGGGACAGGTTCCTACGAGCAGTACTTC.

V and J are TRBV7-2 and TRBJ1-5; D is unclear. Germline V CDR1 and CDR2: SGHTA, FQGNSA. The CDR3 runs to 15 residues. V lost 2 bases and J lost 4, with 12 bases in between. Here the CDR3 reads CASSLSGSKNQPQHF. In DNA form, the CDR3 reads TGTGCCAGCAGCTTATCGGGGTCCAAGAATCAGCCCCAGCATTTT.

The V and J genes are TRBV5-4 and TRBJ2-7, with 16 positions matching TRBD2. The CDR3 sequence is 19 residues long. The germline CDR1 and CDR2 sequences are SGHNT and YYREEE (reference sequence). V shed 3 bases and J 2 bases; nucleotides not matched to a gene: 11. The CDR3 nucleotides are TGTGCCAGCAGCTCCCGAGTCCCGGGACTAGCGGGAGGGCCCTACGAGCAGTACTTC. Its translation is CASSSRVPGLAGGPYEQYF.

CDR3 protein: CASSPSSGGATGETQYF. The CDR3 coding sequence is TGTGCCAGCTCACCAAGTTCAGGGGGCGCAACAGGGGAGACCCAGTACTTC. This chain links TRBV18 with TRBJ2-5; TRBD1 aligns across 8 bases. With V trimmed by 2 bases and J by 5 bases, 13 bases remained unmatched. The germline V gene encodes CDR1 KGHSH and CDR2 LQKENI. The CDR3 is 17 amino acids.

V gene TRBV10-3 combines with J gene TRBJ2-1; 7 bases are a match to TRBD1. V dropped 6 bases and J dropped 4; count of bases not matched to a gene: 3. The CDR3 spans 13 residues. Germline assignment: CDR1 ENHRY and CDR2 SYGVKD. The CDR3 loop reads CAIRGDRYNEQFF. CDR3 nucleotide sequence: TGTGCCATCAGGGGGGACAGATACAATGAGCAGTTCTTC.

The V call is TRBV21-1, the J call TRBJ1-3; TRBD1 is the table's D call, not checked against the DNA. TRBV21-1 is annotated as a pseudogene. The CDR3 is 16 amino acids. CDR3 DNA sequence: TGTGCCAGCAGCAACATGGGCAGGGCCTGGGTGTACACCATATATTTT. It codes for CASSNMGRAWVYTIYF.

The rearrangement links TRBV28 to TRBJ2-1; a weak D match, TRBD1 (6 bases). Germline assignment: CDR1 MDHEN and CDR2 SYDVKM. Trimming took 5 bases from V and 0 from J, leaving 32 bases between them. The CDR3 is 22 amino acids. CDR3 nucleotide sequence: TGTGCCAGCAGTCCCATTCGCGGACAGACAGGTGACTCCTCGAGCTCCTACAATGAGCAGTTCTTC. Residues: CASSPIRGQTGDSSSSYNEQFF.

This clone was counted a single time. The V gene is TRBV7-9, the J gene TRBJ2-1; 9 positions agree with TRBD2. The V gene end was trimmed by 5 bases and the J gene end by 6 bases; junction bases not matched to a gene: 8. Germline lookup yields CDR1 SEHNR and CDR2 FQNEAQ (reference sequence). The CDR3 extends over 15 amino acids. The CDR3 sequence is CASSRSGRLPNEQFF. The DNA of the CDR3 is TGTGCCAGCAGCCGTAGCGGGAGACTCCCCAATGAGCAGTTCTTC. Full variable domain (remainder filled in from reference TRBV7-9 and TRBJ2-1): DTGVSQNPRHKITKRGQNVTFRCDPISEHNRLYWYRQTLGQGPEFLTYFQNEAQLEKSRLLSDRFSAERPKGSFSTLEIQRTEQGDSAMYLCASSRSGRLPNEQFFGPGTRLTVL.

The chain is built from TRBV5-6 and TRBJ2-5, with 7 nucleotides matching TRBD2. The germline V gene encodes CDR1 SGHDT and CDR2 YYEEEE. The V and J ends lost 0 bases and 4 bases, in that order; junction bases with no gene match: 9. This CDR3 has 16 amino acids. The CDR3: CASSLVAGVGGETQYF. The CDR3 region has the DNA TGTGCCAGCAGCTTGGTCGCGGGAGTGGGCGGAGAGACCCAGTACTTC.

Within the sample, this clone is medium-sized (0.01 to 0.1%). The rearrangement uses TRBV19 and TRBJ2-7, with 7 nucleotides matching TRBD2. Unmatched junction bases numbered 15, after V lost 5 bases and J lost 5 bases. The CDR3 contains 16 residues. The germline CDR1 and CDR2 sequences are LNHDA and SQIVND (reference sequence). The CDR3 is CASSVTLGLGSHEQYF. CDR3 sequence (DNA): TGTGCCAGTAGTGTTACCCTTGGACTAGGCAGCCACGAGCAGTACTTC.

This clone was seen just once. The V call is TRBV30, the J call TRBJ1-5; TRBD1 aligns across 7 bases. Germline CDR1 and CDR2: GTSNPN and SVGIG (reference sequence). The J segment lost 2 bases and the V segment lost 2 bases, leaving 9 bases of the junction unmatched. CDR3 length equals 16 residues. Here the CDR3 reads CAWSLSRQGGNQPQHF. CDR3 DNA sequence: TGTGCCTGGAGTTTATCCAGACAGGGTGGCAATCAGCCCCAGCATTTT.